Listed here are 31 T cell receptor beta chains from one sample, sequenced in a study of blood T cell repertoires in COVID-19. Clones were sequenced by immunoSEQ multiplex PCR, and TCRdb holds only the in-frame ones, with some missing. The sample holds 220,000 or so clones, roughly 83% seen once. Source material: PBMCs or T cells enriched from blood (not recorded which). These receptors were taken from a woman between 50 and 59 years old who had recovered from COVID-19.

The chain recombines TRBV7-8 with TRBJ1-5; TRBD1 agrees at 9 bases. Losses at the gene ends were 4 bases for V and 4 bases for J; bases not matched to a gene: 5. The CDR3 runs to 15 residues. Germline loops: CDR1 SGHVS, CDR2 FQNEAQ. The CDR3 DNA is TGTGCCAGCAGCTCCCGACAGGGGGGGAATCAGCCCCAGCATTTT. Translated: CASSSRQGGNQPQHF.

Remarks on this clone: At one of its ends the junction is not consistent with the germline gene, which may arise from a read error. The chain employs TRBV6-5 and TRBJ2-5, with TRBD1 matching over 9 bases. There are 12 residues in the CDR3. CDR1 and CDR2 (germline): MNHEY, SVGAGI. The CDR3 DNA sequence: TGTGCCAGCACCTTAAAGAGGACAGGGGCAAACTTC. This codes for CASTLKRTGANF.

The rearrangement links TRBV29-1 to TRBJ1-2, with 8 bases lining up with TRBD1. After removal of 7 bases from V and 7 bases from J, the junction contained 17 bases not matched to a gene. Germline V gene lookup returns CDR1 SQVTM and CDR2 ANQGSEA. The CDR3 has 15 residues. As DNA, the CDR3 is TGCAGCGCCCTTGATCACTCAGGGGGCGCATTTGGCTACACCTTC. Translated, it gives CSALDHSGGAFGYTF.

V usage is TRBV3-1 (or the pseudogene TRBV3-2) and J usage is TRBJ1-1; no definite D call. V was cut by 4 bases and J by 1 base, with 10 bases left in between. Germline V gene data show CDR1 as LGHDT and CDR2 as YNNKEL (reference sequence). The CDR3 spans 14 residues. The CDR3 DNA is TGTGCCAGCAGCCCCCGGACTCCGAACACTGAAGCTTTCTTT. Translation gives CASSPRTPNTEAFF.

The chain employs TRBV20-1 and TRBJ2-7; D might be TRBD2 (5 bases). Per germline, CDR1 DFQATT and CDR2 SNEGSKA (reference sequence). This CDR3 comprises 11 residues. V lost 6 bases, J lost 7 bases, and 13 bases lay in between. DNA for the CDR3: TGCAGTGCCCCCGGAGGCTATGAGCAGTACTTC. Protein product: CSAPGGYEQYF.

V and J are TRBV7-3 and TRBJ1-1, with D tentatively TRBD1 (5 bases). CDR1 SGHTA and CDR2 FQGTGA come from the germline V gene. V was shortened by 5 bases and J by 0 bases, with 16 bases between the two germline ends. This CDR3 is 16 amino acids long. CDR3 nucleotides: TGTGCCAGCAGCGCCCAGGTATGGGGCGTGAACACTGAAGCTTTCTTT. It specifies CASSAQVWGVNTEAFF.

The chain has TRBV6-6 and TRBJ1-6; 7 bases agree with TRBD1. Losses at the gene ends were 10 bases for V and 7 bases for J; bases not matched to a gene: 10. From germline, CDR1 is MNHNY and CDR2 SVGAGI (reference sequence). CDR3 length: 14 amino acids. The DNA for the CDR3 is TGTGCCATATCCGACAGGGTGGGGAATTCACCCCTCCACTTT. It specifies CAISDRVGNSPLHF.

DNA for the CDR3: TGTGCCAGCAGCGTAGCCTGGAGCTCCTACAATGAGCAGTTCTTC. This translates into CASSVAWSSYNEQFF. The chain uses TRBV9 and TRBJ2-1, with D hard to call. Trimming shortened V by 0 bases and J by 0 bases, and 7 bases separated the two germline ends. Per the germline V gene, CDR1 is SGDLS and CDR2 is YYNGEE. This CDR3 is built from 15 residues.

This clone appeared once. The rearrangement uses TRBV6-6 and TRBJ1-2, with a weak D call TRBD1 (6 bases). The CDR3 contains 14 residues. Germline CDR1 and CDR2: MNHNY and SVGAGI (reference sequence). Trimming shortened V by 6 bases and J by 5 bases, and 16 bases separated the two germline ends. The CDR3 sequence is CASSPLPGQYGYTF. The CDR3 DNA reads TGTGCCAGCAGCCCTCTCCCCGGACAGTATGGCTACACCTTC.

This chain links TRBV28 with TRBJ1-5; tentative D call: TRBD1 (6 bases). This CDR3 is built from 14 residues. The V gene's germline CDR1 is MDHEN and CDR2 SYDVKM. Trimming took off 4 bases at V and 5 bases at J, with 12 bases between the two ends. The CDR3 nucleotides are TGTGCCAGCAGTTATGGGGGCAGGGATCAGCCCCAGCATTTT. As protein: CASSYGGRDQPQHF.

The chain combines TRBV18 with TRBJ2-1; TRBD2 matches at 8 bases. There are 15 residues in the CDR3. Germline CDR1 KGHSH, CDR2 LQKENI. V trimming: 3 bases; J trimming: 4 bases; junction bases outside the gene matches: 5. CDR3 protein: CASSPPAGAYNEQFF. The CDR3 DNA sequence: TGTGCCAGCTCACCCCCAGCGGGAGCATACAATGAGCAGTTCTTC.

V usage is TRBV27 and J usage is TRBJ1-1, with TRBD1 matching over 9 bases. V shed 4 bases, J shed 4 bases, and the junction held 7 bases outside the gene matches. The CDR3 contains 15 residues. From germline, CDR1 is MNHEY and CDR2 SMNVEV (reference sequence). The CDR3 here is CASSYGTGSITEAFF. The CDR3 nucleotides are TGTGCCAGCAGTTACGGGACAGGGAGCATCACTGAAGCTTTCTTT.

This clone has just a few counts. The rearrangement joins TRBV3-1 (or the pseudogene TRBV3-2) to TRBJ2-2; no clear D. CDR1 is LGHDT, CDR2 YNNKEL, per germline (reference sequence). The CDR3 is 15 residues long. Trimming removed 0 bases from V and 5 bases from J, with 10 bases in between. CDR3 sequence: CASSQEGFGTGELFF. In DNA, the CDR3 is TGTGCCAGCAGCCAAGAGGGTTTCGGGACCGGGGAGCTGTTTTTT.

The rearrangement joins TRBV6-1 to TRBJ2-1; 10 nucleotides agree with TRBD1. CDR1 is MNHNS, CDR2 SASEGT, per germline. There are 16 residues in the CDR3. The ends lost 4 bases at V and 2 bases at J; junction bases unmatched: 5. The CDR3 DNA reads TGTGCCAGCAGTGGGGACAGGGGATTCCCCTACAATGAGCAGTTCTTC. Residues: CASSGDRGFPYNEQFF.

Worth noting for this clone: This CDR3 is also generated by other DNA sequences in the sample. The rearrangement uses TRBV18 and TRBJ2-5; D call uncertain. Per germline, CDR1 KGHSH and CDR2 LQKENI. With 0 bases removed from V and 5 bases from J, the gap between germline ends came to 4 bases. There are 12 residues in the CDR3. The CDR3 sequence: CASSPPGETQYF. DNA for the CDR3: TGTGCCAGCTCACCACCGGGCGAGACCCAGTACTTC.

This rearrangement joins TRBV2 to TRBJ1-3, with D hard to call. In germline, CDR1 is SNHLY, CDR2 FYNNEI. Trimming stripped 6 bases from V and 12 bases from J, with 9 bases between. This CDR3 comprises 10 residues. The CDR3 spells CASRSQLIYF. CDR3 DNA: TGTGCCAGCAGGTCCCAACTCATATATTTT.

This rearrangement joins TRBV5-8 to TRBJ1-2; 8 bases match TRBD1. Looked up from germline, CDR1 is SGHTS and CDR2 is YDEGEE. The V gene end was trimmed by 4 bases and the J gene end by 2 bases; junction bases not matched to a gene: 7. This CDR3 contains 15 residues. CDR3 DNA sequence: TGTGCCAGCAGCCCCCGGACAGGGAGGAACTATGGCTACACCTTC. It specifies CASSPRTGRNYGYTF.

This clone showed up just a few times. The chain couples TRBV5-1 to TRBJ1-1; D is possibly TRBD1 (6 bases). The CDR3 is 15 residues long. V was cut by 4 bases and J by 4 bases, with 17 bases left in between. Germline V lookup: CDR1 SGHRS, CDR2 YFSETQ. CDR3 sequence: CASSLGGTSSTEAFF. DNA of the CDR3: TGCGCCAGCAGCCTGGGGGGCACCTCGAGCACTGAAGCTTTCTTT.

The V and J genes are TRBV5-5 and TRBJ2-6, with D possibly TRBD1 on 6 matching bases. This CDR3 has 17 amino acids. The V gene's germline CDR1 is SGHKS and CDR2 YYEKEE (reference sequence). The V and J ends lost 5 bases and 0 bases respectively, with 15 bases between them. The CDR3 sequence is CASSMTGLSSGANVLTF. The DNA of the CDR3 is TGTGCCAGCAGTATGACAGGTCTTAGCTCTGGGGCCAACGTCCTGACTTTC.

The V and J genes are TRBV12-3 or TRBV12-4 and TRBJ1-2; D uncertain. This CDR3 comprises 13 residues. The V end was cut by 6 bases, the J end by 1 base, with 9 bases between. The CDR3 DNA follows: TGTGCCAGCAGGTCCCTATTTAACTATGGCTACACCTTC. Translation: CASRSLFNYGYTF.

The count of this clone is one. The chain's CDR3 is CASSQPNSPYGTGASTNEKLFF. The CDR3 coding sequence is TGTGCCAGCAGCCAACCTAATTCCCCGTACGGGACAGGGGCCTCAACTAATGAAAAACTGTTTTTT. The V and J genes are TRBV4-2 and TRBJ1-4; 10 bases match TRBD1. Trimming at V came to 2 bases and at J to 0 bases, leaving 18 bases not matched to a gene. Per germline, CDR1 LGHNA and CDR2 YNFKEQ. The CDR3 is made up of 22 amino acids.

J is TRBJ2-1 and V is TRBV27; D is possibly TRBD2 (5 bases). This CDR3 comprises 17 residues. Germline CDR1 reads MNHEY; CDR2 reads SMNVEV (reference sequence). V was trimmed by 3 bases and J by 0 bases, leaving 15 bases between them. CDR3 loop: CASSFRVAPSSYNEQFF. CDR3 bases: TGTGCCAGCAGTTTCCGGGTAGCGCCTAGCTCCTACAATGAGCAGTTCTTC.

The chain is built from TRBV18 and TRBJ2-1; 10 bases match TRBD1. V gave up 6 bases and J gave up 7 bases; unmatched junction bases: 9. Per the germline V gene, CDR1 is KGHSH and CDR2 is LQKENI. The CDR3 totals 15 residues. CDR3 sequence: CASSRSDRGLNEQFF. The DNA for the CDR3 is TGTGCCAGCTCGCGGAGTGACAGGGGGCTTAATGAGCAGTTCTTC.

The rearrangement links TRBV28 to TRBJ1-5; perhaps TRBD1 as D (6 bases). CDR1 and CDR2 (germline): MDHEN, SYDVKM. V was pared by 5 bases and J by 11 bases, with 19 bases between. The CDR3 covers 14 residues. CDR3 in DNA: TGTGCCAGCAGTCCAGGGGACACACCTTGGGCCCAGCATTTT. It encodes CASSPGDTPWAQHF.

The chain couples TRBV4-1 to TRBJ1-1; 10 bases align to TRBD1. The CDR3 has 15 residues. Losses at the gene ends were 6 bases for V and 4 bases for J; bases not matched to a gene: 8. Per the germline V gene, CDR1 is MGHRA and CDR2 is YSYEKL. The CDR3 sequence is CASSLDRTGGTEAFF. The CDR3 DNA reads TGCGCCAGCAGTCTCGACCGGACAGGGGGCACTGAAGCTTTCTTT.

The chain uses TRBV4-1 and TRBJ1-5, with no clear D. Trimming left V 0 bases short and J 6 bases short, with 9 bases between. This CDR3 spans 14 amino acids. Germline CDR1 and CDR2: MGHRA and YSYEKL. CDR3 coding DNA: TGCGCCAGCAGCCAAGATCTTACGGGTCAGCCCCAGCATTTT. Translation: CASSQDLTGQPQHF.

V is TRBV4-1 and J is TRBJ1-3; 9 positions agree with TRBD1. Germline CDR1 reads MGHRA; CDR2 reads YSYEKL. After removal of 0 bases from V and 4 bases from J, the junction contained 7 bases not matched to a gene. The CDR3 runs to 17 residues. The CDR3 region has the DNA TGCGCCAGCAGCCAAGATGGGACAGGGACAGTCGGAAACACCATATATTTT. Protein product: CASSQDGTGTVGNTIYF.

V usage is TRBV6-2 or TRBV6-3 and J usage is TRBJ2-1; possibly TRBD2 for D (6 bases). CDR1 is MNHEY and CDR2 is SVGEGT in the germline V gene. The CDR3 is 14 amino acids. The V gene lost 8 bases and the J gene lost 4 bases, with 15 bases spanning the gap. The CDR3 sequence is CASGQAGPYNEQFF. The CDR3, as DNA: TGTGCCAGCGGCCAAGCGGGCCCGTACAATGAGCAGTTCTTC.

This clone appeared once. V and J are TRBV7-2 and TRBJ1-6; tentatively, D is TRBD1 (6 bases). The V end lost 5 bases, the J end lost 10 bases, and 18 bases lay between the germline ends. CDR1 is SGHTA and CDR2 is FQGNSA in the germline V gene. The CDR3 runs 15 residues. The CDR3 loop reads CASSPARGARSPLHF. In DNA, the CDR3 is TGTGCCAGCAGCCCGGCCCGGGGGGCAAGGTCACCCCTCCACTTT. Full variable domain (rest looked up from reference TRBV7-2 and TRBJ1-6): GAGVSQSPSNKVTEKGKDVELRCDPISGHTALYWYRQSLGQGLEFLIYFQGNSAPDKSGLPSDRFSAERTGGSVSTLTIQRTQQEDSAVYLCASSPARGARSPLHFGNGTRLTVT.

The chain has TRBV10-3 and TRBJ1-1; 8 positions match TRBD1. Germline values: CDR1 ENHRY, CDR2 SYGVKD. The junction had 6 bases not matched to a gene; V was cut back by 5 bases and J by 1 base. This CDR3 spans 15 amino acids. This CDR3 reads CAISPTGGKNTEAFF. CDR3 in DNA: TGTGCCATCAGTCCTACAGGGGGGAAGAACACTGAAGCTTTCTTT.

The chain is built from TRBV10-3 and TRBJ2-1, with D tentatively TRBD2 (5 bases). Trimming stripped 11 bases from V and 1 base from J, with 9 bases between. This CDR3 is 12 amino acids long. Germline-derived CDR1 and CDR2 are ENHRY and SYGVKD. The CDR3 sequence is CASGESYNEQFF. CDR3 DNA: TGTGCCTCCGGGGAGTCCTACAATGAGCAGTTCTTC.